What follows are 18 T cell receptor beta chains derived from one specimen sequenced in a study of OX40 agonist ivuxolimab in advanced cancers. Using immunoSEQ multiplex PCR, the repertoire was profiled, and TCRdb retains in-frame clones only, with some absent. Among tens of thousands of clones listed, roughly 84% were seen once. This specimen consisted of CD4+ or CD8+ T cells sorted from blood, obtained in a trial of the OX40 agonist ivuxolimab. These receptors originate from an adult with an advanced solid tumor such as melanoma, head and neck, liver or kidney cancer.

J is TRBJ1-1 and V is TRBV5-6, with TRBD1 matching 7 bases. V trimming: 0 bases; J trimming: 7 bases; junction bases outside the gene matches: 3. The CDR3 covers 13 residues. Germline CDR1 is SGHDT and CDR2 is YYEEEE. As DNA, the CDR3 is TGTGCCAGCAGCTTGGGACAGGGCGGTGAAGCTTTCTTT. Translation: CASSLGQGGEAFF. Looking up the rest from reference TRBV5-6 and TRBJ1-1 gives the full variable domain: DAGVTQSPTHLIKTRGQQVTLRCSPKSGHDTVSWYQQALGQGPQFIFQYYEEEERQRGNFPDRFSGHQFPNYSSELNVNALLLGDSALYLCASSLGQGGEAFFGQGTRLTVV.

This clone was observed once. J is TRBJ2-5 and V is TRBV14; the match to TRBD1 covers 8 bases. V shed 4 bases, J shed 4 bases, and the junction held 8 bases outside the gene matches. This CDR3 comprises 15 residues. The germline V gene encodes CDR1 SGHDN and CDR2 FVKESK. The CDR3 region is CASSPGAGGRETQYF. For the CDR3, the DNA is TGTGCCAGCAGCCCCGGCGCAGGGGGCCGAGAGACCCAGTACTTC.

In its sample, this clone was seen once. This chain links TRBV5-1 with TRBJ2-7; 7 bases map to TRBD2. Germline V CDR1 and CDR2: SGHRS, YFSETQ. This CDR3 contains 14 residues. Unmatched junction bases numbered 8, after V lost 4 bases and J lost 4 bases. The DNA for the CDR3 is TGCGCCAGCAGCCTGGGTGCGGGGGTGTACGAGCAGTACTTC. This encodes CASSLGAGVYEQYF.

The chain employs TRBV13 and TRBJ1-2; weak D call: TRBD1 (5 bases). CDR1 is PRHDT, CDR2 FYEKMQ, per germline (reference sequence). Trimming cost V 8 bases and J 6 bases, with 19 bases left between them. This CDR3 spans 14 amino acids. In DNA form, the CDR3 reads TGTGCCAGCGGGCTTAGGCTAGGGACCGATGGCTACACCTTC. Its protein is CASGLRLGTDGYTF.

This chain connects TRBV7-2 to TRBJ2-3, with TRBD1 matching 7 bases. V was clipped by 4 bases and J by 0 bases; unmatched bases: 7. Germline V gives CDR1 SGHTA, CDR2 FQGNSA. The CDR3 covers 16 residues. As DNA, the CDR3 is TGTGCCAGCAGCTACGACAGGGTCACTAGCACAGATACGCAGTATTTT. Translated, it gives CASSYDRVTSTDTQYF.

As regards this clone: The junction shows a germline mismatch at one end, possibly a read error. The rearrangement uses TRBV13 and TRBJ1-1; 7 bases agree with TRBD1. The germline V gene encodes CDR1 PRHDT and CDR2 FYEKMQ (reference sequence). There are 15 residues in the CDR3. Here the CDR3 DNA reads TGTGCCAGCAGCCCGCCCCCACAGGGGAACGCTGAAGCTTTCTTT. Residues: CASSPPPQGNAEAFF.

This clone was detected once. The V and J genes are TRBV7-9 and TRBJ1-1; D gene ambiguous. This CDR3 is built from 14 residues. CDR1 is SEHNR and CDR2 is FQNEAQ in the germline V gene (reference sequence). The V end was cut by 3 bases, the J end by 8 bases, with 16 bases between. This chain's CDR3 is CASSLAPEGSEAFF. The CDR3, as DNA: TGTGCCAGCAGCTTGGCCCCCGAGGGATCGGAAGCTTTCTTT.

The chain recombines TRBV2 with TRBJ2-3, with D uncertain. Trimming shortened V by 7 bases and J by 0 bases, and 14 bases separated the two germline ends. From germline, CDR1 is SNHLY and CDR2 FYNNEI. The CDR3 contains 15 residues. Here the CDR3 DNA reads TGTGCCAGCACCCCGGACCCGACCAGCACAGATACGCAGTATTTT. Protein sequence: CASTPDPTSTDTQYF.

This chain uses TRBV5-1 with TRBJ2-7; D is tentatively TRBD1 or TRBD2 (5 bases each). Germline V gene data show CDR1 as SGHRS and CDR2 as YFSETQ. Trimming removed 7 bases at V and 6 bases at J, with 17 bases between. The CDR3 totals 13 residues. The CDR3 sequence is CASGPPGRLEQYF. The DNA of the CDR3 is TGCGCCAGCGGACCACCGGGACGGCTCGAGCAGTACTTC.

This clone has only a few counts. This chain's CDR3 is CAWSVDSRNEQFF. Written as DNA, the CDR3 is TGTGCCTGGAGTGTTGACAGTCGCAATGAGCAGTTCTTC. The V call is TRBV30, the J call TRBJ2-1; tentatively, D is TRBD1 (5 bases). V lost 0 bases to trimming and J lost 6 bases, with 9 bases between them. The CDR3 is 13 amino acids. Germline loops: CDR1 GTSNPN, CDR2 SVGIG (reference sequence).

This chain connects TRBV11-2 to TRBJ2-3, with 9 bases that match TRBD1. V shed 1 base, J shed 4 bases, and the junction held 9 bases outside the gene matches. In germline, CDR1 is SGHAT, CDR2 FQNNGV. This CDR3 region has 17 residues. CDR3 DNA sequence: TGTGCCAGCAGCTTAGGGTGGGGGACAGGGCTGGCAGATACGCAGTATTTT. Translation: CASSLGWGTGLADTQYF.

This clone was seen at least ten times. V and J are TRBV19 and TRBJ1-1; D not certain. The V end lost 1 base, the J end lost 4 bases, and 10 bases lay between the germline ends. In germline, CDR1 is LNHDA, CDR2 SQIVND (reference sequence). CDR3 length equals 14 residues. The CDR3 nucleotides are TGTGCCAGTAGTATAGCGCCCACGGGCACTGAAGCTTTCTTT. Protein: CASSIAPTGTEAFF.

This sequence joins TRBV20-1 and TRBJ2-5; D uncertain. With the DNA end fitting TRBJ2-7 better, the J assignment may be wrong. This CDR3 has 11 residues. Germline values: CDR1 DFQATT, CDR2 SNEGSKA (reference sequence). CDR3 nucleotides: TGCAGTGCTAGATCCGCGTACGAGCAGTACTTC. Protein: CSARSAYEQYF.

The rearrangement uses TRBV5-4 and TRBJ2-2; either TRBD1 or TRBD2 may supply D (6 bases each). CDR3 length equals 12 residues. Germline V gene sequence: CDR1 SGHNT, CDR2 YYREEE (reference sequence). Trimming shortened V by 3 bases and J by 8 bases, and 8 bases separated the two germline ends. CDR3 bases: TGTGCCAGCAGCTGGGGGGCAGGGGAGCTGTTTTTT. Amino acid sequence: CASSWGAGELFF.

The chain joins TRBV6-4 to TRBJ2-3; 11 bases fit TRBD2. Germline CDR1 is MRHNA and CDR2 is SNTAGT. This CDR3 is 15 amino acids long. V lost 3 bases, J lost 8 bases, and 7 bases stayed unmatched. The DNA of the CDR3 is TGTGCCAGCAGTGAGAATCTAGCGGGGGGCACTACGCAGTATTTT. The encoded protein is CASSENLAGGTTQYF.

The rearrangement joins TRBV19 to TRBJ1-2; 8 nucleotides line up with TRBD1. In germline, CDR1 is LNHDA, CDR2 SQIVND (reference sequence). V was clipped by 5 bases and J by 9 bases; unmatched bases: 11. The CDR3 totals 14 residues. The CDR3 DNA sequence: TGTGCCAGTAGTTCGATGACAGGGGCCACGAGCTACACCTTC. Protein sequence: CASSSMTGATSYTF.

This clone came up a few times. Here the CDR3 DNA reads TGTGCCAGCAGCTCCAGATGGGGATGGACTGAAGCTTTCTTT. It is translated as CASSSRWGWTEAFF. The chain couples TRBV7-8 to TRBJ1-1; D is unclear. V was trimmed by 4 bases and J by 5 bases, leaving 14 bases between them. The CDR3 covers 14 residues. The V gene's germline CDR1 is SGHVS and CDR2 FQNEAQ.

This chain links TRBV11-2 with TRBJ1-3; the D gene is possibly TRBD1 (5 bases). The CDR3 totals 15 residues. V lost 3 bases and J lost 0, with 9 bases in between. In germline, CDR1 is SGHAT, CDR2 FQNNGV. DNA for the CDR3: TGTGCCAGCAGCTTGGACATTCTCTCTGGAAACACCATATATTTT. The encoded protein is CASSLDILSGNTIYF.